Below, 16 T cell receptor beta chains from the same sample are listed, as sequenced in a study of radiotherapy plus CTLA-4 blockade in lung cancer. TCRdb keeps only in-frame clones here, not all; method: immunoSEQ multiplex PCR. Here the sample spans 90,000 to 100,000 clones, around 88% being singletons. The specimen was peripheral blood, collected from a patient treated with radiotherapy plus ipilimumab. Source of these receptors: a human donor with non-small cell lung cancer that progressed on radiotherapy plus ipilimumab.

The rearrangement uses TRBV27 and TRBJ2-7; D gene uncertain. The V end lost 5 bases, the J end lost 5 bases, and 13 bases lay between the germline ends. The CDR3 has 13 residues. Germline loops: CDR1 MNHEY, CDR2 SMNVEV (reference sequence). Written as DNA, the CDR3 is TGTGCCAGCAGTCCCACCCCCAAAAACGAGCAGTACTTC. Its protein is CASSPTPKNEQYF.

The genes are TRBV9 and TRBJ2-7; 7 nucleotides agree with TRBD2. The germline V gene encodes CDR1 SGDLS and CDR2 YYNGEE. This CDR3 has 19 amino acids. V was pared by 0 bases and J by 0 bases, with 15 bases of the junction left unmatched. Here the CDR3 DNA reads TGTGCCAGCAGCGTAGCCCACGGGCGGGAGCTCCTGAGCTCCTACGAGCAGTACTTC. As protein: CASSVAHGRELLSSYEQYF.

The chain has TRBV20-1 and TRBJ2-1, with D perhaps TRBD2 (5 bases). V lost 3 bases, J lost 10 bases, and 10 bases lay in between. CDR1 and CDR2 from the germline V gene are DFQATT and SNEGSKA (reference sequence). The CDR3 extends over 11 amino acids. CDR3 protein: CSASEAEEQFF. The CDR3 coding sequence is TGCAGTGCTAGTGAAGCGGAAGAGCAGTTCTTC.

The chain is built from TRBV5-1 and TRBJ2-7, with D tentatively TRBD1 or TRBD2 (5 bases each). Germline-derived CDR1 and CDR2 are SGHRS and YFSETQ. V was cut by 0 bases and J by 7 bases, with 17 bases left in between. The CDR3 loop spans 15 amino acids. CDR3 residues: CASSLDPGQRGEQYF. CDR3 coding DNA: TGCGCCAGCAGCTTGGACCCGGGGCAGAGGGGAGAGCAGTACTTC.

The V and J genes are TRBV27 and TRBJ2-2, with D unclear. V lost 5 bases to trimming and J lost 5 bases, with 12 bases between them. The CDR3 covers 14 residues. Germline values: CDR1 MNHEY, CDR2 SMNVEV (reference sequence). The CDR3 loop reads CASSREHKTGELFF. CDR3 nucleotides: TGTGCCAGCAGTAGGGAACACAAAACCGGGGAGCTGTTTTTT.

The V and J genes are TRBV5-1 and TRBJ2-1, with D possibly being TRBD2 (6 bases). The ends were cut back, 0 bases at V and 4 bases at J, with 11 bases in the middle. The CDR3 runs to 15 residues. Germline V gene lookup returns CDR1 SGHRS and CDR2 YFSETQ. This chain's CDR3 is CASSLVGSGYNEQFF. As DNA, the CDR3 is TGCGCCAGCAGCTTGGTTGGTAGCGGTTACAATGAGCAGTTCTTC.

The V and J genes are TRBV11-3 and TRBJ2-5; D possibly corresponds to TRBD2 (7 bases). Trimming removed 6 bases at V and 5 bases at J, with 13 bases between. The germline gives CDR1 SGHNT, CDR2 YENEEA. This CDR3 has 13 residues. Here the CDR3 DNA reads TGTGCCAGCAGGGACAGCGGGACGGAGACCCAGTACTTC. This gives the protein CASRDSGTETQYF.

The V gene is TRBV5-1, the J gene TRBJ1-2, with a tentative D call TRBD1 (6 bases). The CDR3 spans 13 residues. V lost 5 bases to trimming and J lost 4 bases, with 12 bases between them. Germline loops: CDR1 SGHRS, CDR2 YFSETQ. CDR3 in amino acids: CASSRGQIYGYTF. CDR3 bases: TGCGCCAGCAGTCGCGGACAGATCTATGGCTACACCTTC.

The chain joins TRBV2 to TRBJ2-3; tentatively, D is TRBD1 or TRBD2 (5 bases each). Germline loops: CDR1 SNHLY, CDR2 FYNNEI. V dropped 9 bases and J dropped 6 bases, with 16 bases sitting between them. This CDR3 spans 13 amino acids. The CDR3 nucleotides are TGTGCCAGTCGGGGCCCCGAGGGGGATACGCAGTATTTT. This codes for CASRGPEGDTQYF.

The chain links TRBV7-3 to TRBJ2-1; D is uncertain. Germline-derived CDR1 and CDR2 are SGHTA and FQGTGA. The CDR3 is 14 residues long. V shed 1 base and J shed 7 bases, with 11 bases lying between them. CDR3 in amino acids: CASSLRFGQNEQFF. The CDR3 DNA follows: TGTGCCAGCAGCTTAAGGTTTGGGCAGAATGAGCAGTTCTTC.

The gene calls are TRBV6-6 and TRBJ2-4; no clear D gene. This CDR3 is built from 14 residues. In germline, CDR1 is MNHNY, CDR2 SVGAGI (reference sequence). The V gene lost 8 bases and the J gene lost 2 bases, with 13 bases spanning the gap. The chain's CDR3 is CASRAALTKNIQYF. As DNA, the CDR3 is TGTGCCAGCCGTGCGGCTTTAACCAAAAACATTCAGTACTTC.

The chain links TRBV5-1 to TRBJ2-7; D call uncertain. The germline V gene encodes CDR1 SGHRS and CDR2 YFSETQ. This CDR3 is built from 15 residues. V was shortened by 7 bases and J by 2 bases, with 19 bases between the two germline ends. The CDR3 bases are TGCGCCAGCGCGATTAGTTCGGGCGTCCCCTACGAGCAGTACTTC. Residues: CASAISSGVPYEQYF.

This clone was seen a few times. The chain is built from TRBV5-1 and TRBJ2-3, with 7 bases fitting TRBD2. The V and J ends lost 3 bases and 4 bases, in that order; junction bases with no gene match: 14. Germline V gives CDR1 SGHRS, CDR2 YFSETQ. The CDR3 spans 17 residues. The DNA of the CDR3 is TGCGCCAGCAGCTCAGGCGGACTAGGTGGCGCGGCAGATACGCAGTATTTT. Residues: CASSSGGLGGAADTQYF.

In nucleotides, the CDR3 is TGTGCCAGCAGCCCCCAAAATCTTGGGTGGTCCGAGCAGTACTTC. Protein product: CASSPQNLGWSEQYF. The chain couples TRBV9 to TRBJ2-7, with D uncertain. The CDR3 totals 15 residues. Germline loops: CDR1 SGDLS, CDR2 YYNGEE. Trimming shortened V by 4 bases and J by 6 bases, and 20 bases separated the two germline ends.

This clone was seen only once. The gene calls are TRBV27 and TRBJ2-3; TRBD2 matches 8 bases. Losses at the gene ends were 2 bases for V and 3 bases for J; bases not matched to a gene: 7. Germline CDR1 reads MNHEY; CDR2 reads SMNVEV (reference sequence). The CDR3 contains 16 residues. The chain's CDR3 is CASSLVPGGPTDTQYF. The CDR3 DNA reads TGTGCCAGCAGTTTAGTTCCGGGAGGGCCGACAGATACGCAGTATTTT.

V usage is TRBV6-1 and J usage is TRBJ2-4, with 7 bases fitting TRBD2. The CDR3 contains 15 residues. Germline CDR1 reads MNHNS; CDR2 reads SASEGT. V gave up 6 bases and J gave up 3 bases; unmatched junction bases: 8. The CDR3 region is CASSGGGLDKNIQYF. In nucleotides, the CDR3 is TGTGCCAGCAGCGGGGGAGGGTTGGACAAAAACATTCAGTACTTC.